These 24 T cell receptor beta chains originate from one sample sequenced in a study of technical replicates of blood from a few donors. Sequencing was performed with immunoSEQ multiplex PCR; in TCRdb, only in-frame clones are kept and a portion is missing. The sample shows around 80,000 clones, just under 95% of them seen only once. The sequencing sample was made of T cells isolated from PBMCs. Receptors were obtained from a human donor in good health.

This chain links TRBV6-5 with TRBJ2-3; possible D gene TRBD2, 5 bases. Trimming stripped 8 bases from V and 6 bases from J, with 12 bases between. The CDR3 runs 12 residues. CDR1 and CDR2 (germline): MNHEY, SVGAGI. The CDR3 DNA is TGTGCCAGCGGCAATAGCGTGGATACGCAGTATTTT. As protein: CASGNSVDTQYF.

The gene calls are TRBV9 and TRBJ2-1; D not certain. The V gene lost 0 bases and the J gene lost 8 bases, with 3 bases spanning the gap. This CDR3 region has 11 residues. Germline CDR1 reads SGDLS; CDR2 reads YYNGEE. The CDR3 DNA is TGTGCCAGCAGCGTAGGGCATGAGCAGTTCTTC. Its protein is CASSVGHEQFF.

This chain links TRBV30 with TRBJ1-1; 9 positions agree with TRBD1. The germline V gene encodes CDR1 GTSNPN and CDR2 SVGIG (reference sequence). CDR3 length: 12 amino acids. Unmatched junction bases numbered 6, after V lost 2 bases and J lost 11 bases. The CDR3 DNA follows: TGTGCCTGGAGTACAGGGGGCAGTGGGGCTTTCTTT. Residues: CAWSTGGSGAFF.

V is TRBV2 and J is TRBJ2-7; no firm D call. The CDR3 contains 11 residues. The germline V gene has CDR1 SNHLY and CDR2 FYNNEI. Trimming took 7 bases from V and 9 from J, leaving 13 bases between them. CDR3 nucleotides: TGTGCCAGCAACCCGGGTATGGGGCAGTACTTC. Encoded protein: CASNPGMGQYF.

This chain joins TRBV5-1 and TRBJ1-1; 8 bases match TRBD1. The CDR3 has 16 residues. The V segment lost 4 bases and the J segment 1 base; nucleotides outside the gene matches: 9. Germline loops: CDR1 SGHRS, CDR2 YFSETQ. CDR3: CASSPAQGAPNTEAFF. The DNA for the CDR3 is TGCGCCAGCAGCCCGGCCCAGGGGGCCCCGAACACTGAAGCTTTCTTT.

The CDR3 nucleotides read TGTGCCAGCAGCCTAAGTAGCGGTGCTGGGGCCAACGTCCTGACTTTC. Its protein product is CASSLSSGAGANVLTF. The rearrangement links TRBV7-9 to TRBJ2-6; a possible D gene is TRBD2 (6 bases). V was shortened by 5 bases and J by 2 bases, with 13 bases between the two germline ends. The CDR3 is 16 residues long. Germline CDR1 SEHNR, CDR2 FQNEAQ (reference sequence). The full variable domain, its missing parts supplied by reference TRBV7-9 and TRBJ2-6, is DTGVSQNPRHKITKRGQNVTFRCDPISEHNRLYWYRQTLGQGPEFLTYFQNEAQLEKSRLLSDRFSAERPKGSFSTLEIQRTEQGDSAMYLCASSLSSGAGANVLTFGAGSRLTVL.

This chain connects TRBV29-1 to TRBJ2-7, with 7 bases lining up with TRBD1. V was clipped by 8 bases and J by 5 bases; unmatched bases: 12. The germline V gene has CDR1 SQVTM and CDR2 ANQGSEA. CDR3 length: 13 residues. The DNA of the CDR3 is TGCAGCACAACAGCCCAGGGGGTCGACGAGCAGTACTTC. This sequence encodes CSTTAQGVDEQYF.

The gene calls are TRBV29-1 and TRBJ2-3; 7 positions match TRBD1. The CDR3 consists of 12 residues. J gave up 8 bases and V 6 bases, and 8 bases lay outside the gene matches. Looked up from germline, CDR1 is SQVTM and CDR2 is ANQGSEA. The CDR3 DNA is TGCAGCGTGAGAGGACAGGCCAGTACGCAGTATTTT. It translates to CSVRGQASTQYF.

The V gene is TRBV19, the J gene TRBJ2-3, with TRBD2 matching 8 bases. J was trimmed by 3 bases and V by 5 bases; bases with no gene match: 10. The CDR3 contains 16 residues. Germline V gene sequence: CDR1 LNHDA, CDR2 SQIVND (reference sequence). The CDR3 is CASSLSAGDRTDTQYF. CDR3 bases: TGTGCCAGTAGTCTGTCAGCGGGAGATAGGACAGATACGCAGTATTTT.

This chain connects TRBV7-3 to TRBJ2-2, with 12 bases fitting TRBD2. This CDR3 is built from 19 residues. CDR1 is SGHTA, CDR2 FQGTGA, per germline. V shed 1 base and J 4 bases; nucleotides not matched to a gene: 10. Written as DNA, the CDR3 is TGTGCCAGCAGCTTAATGCATCTAGCGGGAGGGCCGAGCACCGGGGAGCTGTTTTTT. This codes for CASSLMHLAGGPSTGELFF.

This chain joins TRBV6-1 and TRBJ1-4, with 9 nucleotides matching TRBD1. This CDR3 is 14 amino acids long. Germline lookup yields CDR1 MNHNS and CDR2 SASEGT. The V and J ends lost 7 bases and 7 bases, in that order; junction bases with no gene match: 7. The CDR3 nucleotides read TGTGCCAGCAAACAAACAGGGGGCTCTGAAAAACTGTTTTTT. As protein: CASKQTGGSEKLFF.

V and J are TRBV7-3 and TRBJ2-1, with D possibly matching TRBD2 (7 bases). With 0 bases removed from V and 4 bases from J, the gap between germline ends came to 13 bases. The length of the CDR3 is 16 residues. The germline V gene has CDR1 SGHTA and CDR2 FQGTGA. The CDR3 loop is CASSLTGGANYNEQFF. CDR3 in DNA: TGTGCCAGCAGCTTAACTGGGGGGGCCAATTACAATGAGCAGTTCTTC.

This chain links TRBV10-3 with TRBJ1-3; D is unclear. Germline loops: CDR1 ENHRY, CDR2 SYGVKD. The CDR3 covers 16 residues. V was cut by 3 bases and J by 0 bases, with 12 bases left in between. CDR3 sequence (DNA): TGTGCCATCAGTGACACAGTTGGCAGCTCTGGAAACACCATATATTTT. This translates into CAISDTVGSSGNTIYF.

The rearrangement uses TRBV6-1 and TRBJ2-1; D gene ambiguous. In germline, CDR1 is MNHNS, CDR2 SASEGT. The CDR3 contains 13 residues. V lost 8 bases, J lost 4 bases, and 12 bases lay in between. For the CDR3, the DNA is TGTGCCAGCCGGTTCCTCCAATACAATGAGCAGTTCTTC. It encodes CASRFLQYNEQFF.

The chain carries TRBV29-1 and TRBJ2-1; TRBD1 matches at 8 bases. Germline V gives CDR1 SQVTM, CDR2 ANQGSEA. V lost 2 bases and J lost 5; bases outside the gene matches: 11. There are 16 residues in the CDR3. The CDR3 here is CSVELWAGGFHNEQFF. The DNA for the CDR3 is TGCAGCGTTGAATTATGGGCAGGGGGCTTTCACAATGAGCAGTTCTTC.

This chain uses TRBV27 with TRBJ2-7, with 7 bases matching TRBD1. This CDR3 spans 14 amino acids. Germline V gives CDR1 MNHEY, CDR2 SMNVEV (reference sequence). J gave up 3 bases and V 2 bases, and 4 bases lay outside the gene matches. The CDR3: CASSLLGQDYEQYF. In DNA, the CDR3 is TGTGCCAGCAGTTTACTCGGACAGGACTACGAGCAGTACTTC.

The rearrangement joins TRBV28 to TRBJ2-2; 14 nucleotides line up with TRBD2. The CDR3 is 16 residues long. V trimming: 5 bases; J trimming: 6 bases; junction bases outside the gene matches: 5. Germline CDR1 MDHEN, CDR2 SYDVKM. The CDR3 region is CASSTLTSGRAGELFF. The DNA for the CDR3 is TGTGCCAGCAGTACACTGACTAGCGGGAGGGCCGGGGAGCTGTTTTTT.

The chain is built from TRBV9 and TRBJ2-7; D remains unclear. This CDR3 comprises 11 residues. Trimming took 3 bases from V and 7 from J, leaving 8 bases between them. Per the germline V gene, CDR1 is SGDLS and CDR2 is YYNGEE. CDR3 region: CASSGLREQYF. The CDR3 DNA reads TGTGCCAGCAGCGGTTTGAGGGAGCAGTACTTC.

The chain combines TRBV5-1 with TRBJ1-4; no clear D. This CDR3 region has 12 residues. The V end lost 4 bases, the J end lost 4 bases, and 5 bases lay between the germline ends. The germline gives CDR1 SGHRS, CDR2 YFSETQ. The CDR3 nucleotides are TGCGCCAGCAGCCGCGGTAATGAAAAACTGTTTTTT. It codes for CASSRGNEKLFF.

The chain carries TRBV5-1 and TRBJ1-2; a weak D match, TRBD1 (6 bases). Germline V CDR1 and CDR2: SGHRS, YFSETQ. V was clipped by 3 bases and J by 2 bases, with 8 bases between them. This CDR3 has 13 amino acids. CDR3 bases: TGCGCCAGCAGCTCTACAGGGAACTATGGCTACACCTTC. The encoded protein is CASSSTGNYGYTF.

The rearrangement joins TRBV6-5 to TRBJ2-2; D is perhaps TRBD2 (6 bases). The CDR3 runs to 14 residues. Trimming stripped 6 bases from V and 6 bases from J, with 14 bases between. Germline V gene sequence: CDR1 MNHEY, CDR2 SVGAGI. The CDR3 region has the DNA TGTGCCAGCAGCTTTCGACTAGACGCCGGGGAGCTGTTTTTT. This gives the protein CASSFRLDAGELFF.

This chain joins TRBV5-1 and TRBJ2-3; 11 nucleotides align to TRBD1. Germline lookup yields CDR1 SGHRS and CDR2 YFSETQ. The V gene end was trimmed by 5 bases and the J gene end by 4 bases; junction bases not matched to a gene: 3. The CDR3 has 14 amino acids. The CDR3 coding sequence is TGCGCCAGCAGTCAGGGACAGGGGGCAGATACGCAGTATTTT. It translates to CASSQGQGADTQYF. Full variable domain (outside the CDR3, taken from reference TRBV5-1 and TRBJ2-3): KAGVTQTPRYLIKTRGQQVTLSCSPISGHRSVSWYQQTPGQGLQFLFEYFSETQRNKGNFPGRFSGRQFSNSRSEMNVSTLELGDSALYLCASSQGQGADTQYFGPGTRLTVL.

The chain employs TRBV28 and TRBJ2-7; D perhaps matches TRBD2 (5 bases). Trimming removed 6 bases at V and 3 bases at J, with 15 bases between. This CDR3 region has 14 residues. Looked up from germline, CDR1 is MDHEN and CDR2 is SYDVKM. This CDR3 is CASSRSGSNYEQYF. DNA for the CDR3: TGTGCCAGCAGCAGATCGGGATCTAACTACGAGCAGTACTTC.

This clone was seen a single time. The chain recombines TRBV7-2 with TRBJ2-1; 7 bases agree with TRBD2. This CDR3 is built from 12 residues. The germline V gene has CDR1 SGHTA and CDR2 FQGNSA. Unmatched junction bases numbered 4, after V lost 5 bases and J lost 9 bases. CDR3 protein: CASSGLVSEQFF. The CDR3 nucleotides are TGTGCCAGCAGCGGACTAGTTTCTGAGCAGTTCTTC.